The rows below give T cell receptor beta chains drawn from one sample of a study of cytomegalovirus exposure and HLA in healthy donors. The method was immunoSEQ multiplex PCR; TCRdb's version includes in-frame clones alone and lacks a portion of them. The sample contains tens of thousands of clones, almost 75% of which appear only once. Sequenced sample: PBMCs. These receptor sequences come from a man between 45 and 60 years old in good health and CMV-seronegative. Each CDR3 is given with its conserved first and last residue. The D gene is left open where the match is weak. Not every row has a clone size; where given, it reads once, few, many or a size class.

J: TRBJ2-5
V: TRBV5-1
D: .
size: .
CDR3: CASSLGRGRETQYF
DNA: TGCGCCAGCAGCTTGGGAAGAGGGAGAGAGACCCAGTACTTC

J: TRBJ2-7
V: TRBV4-1
D: TRBD1
size: .
CDR3: CASSQAGTGASYEQYF
DNA: TGCGCCAGCAGCCAAGCCGGGACAGGGGCCTCCTACGAGCAGTACTTC

J: TRBJ2-7
V: TRBV2
D: TRBD1
size: .
CDR3: CASSEDRGPYEQYF
DNA: TGTGCCAGCAGTGAAGACAGGGGGCCCTACGAGCAGTACTTC

J: TRBJ2-7
V: TRBV6-6
D: TRBD1
size: .
CDR3: CASSLLSGTGGGQHF
DNA: TGTGCCAGCAGTTTGTTGTCGGGGACAGGGGGCGGTCAGCACTTC

J: TRBJ2-3
V: TRBV30
D: TRBD1
size: few
CDR3: CAWSSTGGALDTQYF
DNA: TGTGCCTGGAGTTCAACAGGGGGCGCTTTAGATACGCAGTATTTT

J: TRBJ2-6
V: TRBV12-5
D: .
size: .
CDR3: CASGLELAGANVLTF
DNA: TGTGCTAGTGGTTTGGAGTTAGCTGGGGCCAACGTCCTGACTTTC

J: TRBJ2-5
V: TRBV5-6
D: .
size: few
CDR3: CASSTPRRRETQYF
DNA: TGTGCCAGCAGCACCCCAAGGAGGAGAGAGACCCAGTACTTC

J: TRBJ1-5
V: TRBV6-5
D: .
size: .
CDR3: CASTNGRGQPQHF
DNA: TGTGCCAGCACTAACGGACGGGGGCAGCCCCAGCATTTT

J: TRBJ1-1
V: TRBV7-9
D: .
size: .
CDR3: CASSPPGQWTEAFF
DNA: TGTGCCAGCAGCCCTCCGGGACAATGGACTGAAGCTTTCTTT

J: TRBJ1-1
V: TRBV27
D: .
size: .
CDR3: CASSLMANTEAFF
DNA: TGTGCCAGCAGTTTAATGGCGAACACTGAAGCTTTCTTT

J: TRBJ1-5
V: TRBV27
D: .
size: .
CDR3: CASSLSTGWPQHF
DNA: TGTGCCAGCAGTTTATCAACAGGGTGGCCCCAGCATTTT

J: TRBJ1-4
V: TRBV9
D: TRBD1
size: .
CDR3: CASSVSTGGYEKLFF
DNA: TGTGCCAGCAGCGTATCTACAGGGGGGTATGAAAAACTGTTTTTT

J: TRBJ1-2
V: TRBV29-1
D: TRBD1
size: few
CDR3: CSVGGTEANYGYTF
DNA: TGCAGCGTCGGCGGGACAGAAGCTAACTATGGCTACACCTTC

J: TRBJ1-6
V: TRBV27
D: .
size: .
CDR3: CASPRGGRYNSPLHF
DNA: TGTGCCAGCCCTCGTGGCGGGCGATATAATTCACCCCTCCACTTT

J: TRBJ2-5
V: TRBV5-4
D: .
size: .
CDR3: CASSLPRETQYF
DNA: TGTGCCAGCAGCCTACCTAGGGAGACCCAGTACTTC

J: TRBJ1-4
V: TRBV9
D: .
size: .
CDR3: CASSGQGTTNEKLFF
DNA: TGTGCCAGCAGCGGTCAGGGCACAACTAATGAAAAACTGTTTTTT

J: TRBJ1-6
V: TRBV6-6
D: .
size: .
CDR3: CASRTGLSPLHF
DNA: TGTGCCAGCAGAACGGGACTTTCACCCCTCCACTTT

J: TRBJ1-2
V: TRBV10-1
D: .
size: .
CDR3: CASSQTAGQKLYGYTF
DNA: TGCGCCAGCAGCCAAACAGCGGGACAAAAACTCTATGGCTACACCTTC

J: TRBJ2-7
V: TRBV7-9
D: .
size: few
CDR3: CASSFGSNYEQYF
DNA: TGTGCCAGCAGCTTCGGGAGTAACTACGAGCAGTACTTC

J: TRBJ2-7
V: TRBV29-1
D: TRBD1
size: .
CDR3: CSVDGTGRGMGEQYF
DNA: TGCAGCGTTGATGGGACAGGGCGGGGGATGGGCGAGCAGTACTTC

J: TRBJ1-5
V: TRBV11-2
D: TRBD1
size: .
CDR3: CASSLDREDQPQHF
DNA: TGTGCCAGCAGCCTGGACAGGGAGGATCAGCCCCAGCATTTT

J: TRBJ1-4
V: TRBV2
D: TRBD1
size: .
CDR3: CAGGTSRDRALSGEKLFF
DNA: TGTGCTGGGGGCACCTCCCGGGACAGGGCCTTATCAGGTGAAAAACTGTTTTTT

J: TRBJ1-2
V: TRBV30
D: .
size: .
CDR3: CACNGYTF
DNA: TGTGCCTGTAATGGCTACACCTTC

J: TRBJ2-7
V: TRBV5-5
D: .
size: .
CDR3: CASRPPGGRYEQYF
DNA: TGTGCCAGCAGGCCTCCCGGGGGGCGGTACGAGCAGTACTTC

J: TRBJ2-3
V: TRBV9
D: .
size: .
CDR3: CASSAKGGESTDTQYF
DNA: TGTGCCAGCAGCGCCAAAGGAGGTGAAAGCACAGATACGCAGTATTTT

J: TRBJ1-1
V: TRBV2
D: TRBD1
size: .
CDR3: CASSDQGGGSSTEAFF
DNA: TGTGCCAGCAGTGACCAGGGGGGTGGTAGTAGCACTGAAGCTTTCTTT

J: TRBJ2-7
V: TRBV7-9
D: TRBD1
size: once
CDR3: CASSFFLGQSYEQYF
DNA: TGTGCCAGCAGCTTTTTTCTGGGACAGAGCTACGAGCAGTACTTC

J: TRBJ2-7
V: TRBV2
D: TRBD2
size: .
CDR3: CASSEEGAGADYEQYF
DNA: TGTGCCAGCAGTGAGGAGGGAGCGGGGGCGGACTACGAGCAGTACTTC